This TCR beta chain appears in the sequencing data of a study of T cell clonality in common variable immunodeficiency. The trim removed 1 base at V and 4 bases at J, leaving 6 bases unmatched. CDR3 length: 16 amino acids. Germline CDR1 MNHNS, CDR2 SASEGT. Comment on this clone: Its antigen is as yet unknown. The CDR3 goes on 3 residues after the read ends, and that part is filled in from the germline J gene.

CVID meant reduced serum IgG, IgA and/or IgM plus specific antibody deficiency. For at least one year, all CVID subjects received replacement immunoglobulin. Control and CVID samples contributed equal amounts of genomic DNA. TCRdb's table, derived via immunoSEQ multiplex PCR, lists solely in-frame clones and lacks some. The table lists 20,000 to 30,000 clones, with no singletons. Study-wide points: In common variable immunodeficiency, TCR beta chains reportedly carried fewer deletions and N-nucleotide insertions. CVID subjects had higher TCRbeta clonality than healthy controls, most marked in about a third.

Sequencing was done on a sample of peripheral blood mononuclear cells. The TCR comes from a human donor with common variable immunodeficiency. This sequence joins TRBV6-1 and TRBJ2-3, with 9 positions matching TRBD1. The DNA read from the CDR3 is TGTGCCAGCAGTGAAGTGCCGGACAGGGGCTCAGATACG. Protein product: CASSEVPDRGSDT. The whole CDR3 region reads CASSEVPDRGSDTQYF.